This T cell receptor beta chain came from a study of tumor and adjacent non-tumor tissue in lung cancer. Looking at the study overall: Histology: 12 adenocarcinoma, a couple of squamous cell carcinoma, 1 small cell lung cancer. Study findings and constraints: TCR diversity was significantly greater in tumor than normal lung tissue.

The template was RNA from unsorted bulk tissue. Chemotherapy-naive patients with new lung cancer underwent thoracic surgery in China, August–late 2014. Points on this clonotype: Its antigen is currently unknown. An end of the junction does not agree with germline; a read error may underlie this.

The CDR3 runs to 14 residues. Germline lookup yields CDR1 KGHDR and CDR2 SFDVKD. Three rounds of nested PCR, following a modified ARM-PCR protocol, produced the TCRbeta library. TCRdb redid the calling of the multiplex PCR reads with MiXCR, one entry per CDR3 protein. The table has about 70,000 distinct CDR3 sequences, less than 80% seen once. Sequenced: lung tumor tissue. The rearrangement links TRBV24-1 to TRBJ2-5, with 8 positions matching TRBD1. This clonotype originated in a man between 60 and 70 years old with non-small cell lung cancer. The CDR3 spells CATSGRQGQENQYF. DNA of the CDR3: TGTGCTACCAGTGGAAGACAGGGGCAAGAGAACCAGTACTTC.